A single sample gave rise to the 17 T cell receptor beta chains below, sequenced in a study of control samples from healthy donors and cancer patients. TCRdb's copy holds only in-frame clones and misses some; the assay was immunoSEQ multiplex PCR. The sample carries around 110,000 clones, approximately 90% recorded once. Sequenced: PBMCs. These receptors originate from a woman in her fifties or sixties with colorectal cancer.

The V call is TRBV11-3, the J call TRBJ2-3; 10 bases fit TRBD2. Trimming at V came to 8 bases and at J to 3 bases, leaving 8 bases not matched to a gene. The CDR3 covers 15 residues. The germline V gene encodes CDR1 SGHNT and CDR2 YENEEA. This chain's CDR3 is CASLKRGGKTDTQYF. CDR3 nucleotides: TGTGCCAGCCTAAAGCGGGGGGGGAAAACAGATACGCAGTATTTT. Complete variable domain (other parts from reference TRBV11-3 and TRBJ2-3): EAGVVQSPRYKIIEKKQPVAFWCNPISGHNTLYWYLQNLGQGPELLIRYENEEAVDDSQLPKDRFSAERLKGVDSTLKIQPAELGDSAVYLCASLKRGGKTDTQYFGPGTRLTVL.

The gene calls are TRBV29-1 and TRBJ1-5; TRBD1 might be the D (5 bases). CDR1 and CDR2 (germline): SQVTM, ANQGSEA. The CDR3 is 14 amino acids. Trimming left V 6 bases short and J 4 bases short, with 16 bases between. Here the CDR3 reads CSVTAGAANQPQHF. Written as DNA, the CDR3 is TGCAGCGTCACGGCCGGGGCAGCAAATCAGCCCCAGCATTTT. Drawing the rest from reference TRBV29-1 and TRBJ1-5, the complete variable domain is SAVISQKPSRDICQRGTSLTIQCQVDSQVTMMFWYRQQPGQSLTLIATANQGSEATYESGFVIDKFPISRPNLTFSTLTVSNMSPEDSSIYLCSVTAGAANQPQHFGDGTRLSIL.

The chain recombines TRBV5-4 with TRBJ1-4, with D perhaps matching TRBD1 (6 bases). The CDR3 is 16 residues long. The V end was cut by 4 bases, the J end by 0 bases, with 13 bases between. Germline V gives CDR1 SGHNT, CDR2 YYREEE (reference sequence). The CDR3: CASSQGFGATNEKLFF. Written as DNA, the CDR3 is TGTGCCAGCAGCCAGGGGTTTGGCGCAACTAATGAAAAACTGTTTTTT.

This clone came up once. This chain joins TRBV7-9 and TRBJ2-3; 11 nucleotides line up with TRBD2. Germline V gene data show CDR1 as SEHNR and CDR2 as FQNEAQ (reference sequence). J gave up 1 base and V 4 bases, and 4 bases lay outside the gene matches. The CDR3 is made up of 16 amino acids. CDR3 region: CASSSSGGLGTDTQYF. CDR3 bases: TGTGCCAGCAGCTCTAGCGGGGGGCTTGGCACAGATACGCAGTATTTT.

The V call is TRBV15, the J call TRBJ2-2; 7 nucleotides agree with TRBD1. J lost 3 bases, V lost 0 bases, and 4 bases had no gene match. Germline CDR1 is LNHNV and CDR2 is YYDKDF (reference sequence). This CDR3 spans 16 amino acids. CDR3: CATSRERDRDTGELFF. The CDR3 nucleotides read TGTGCCACCAGCAGAGAGCGAGACAGGGACACCGGGGAGCTGTTTTTT. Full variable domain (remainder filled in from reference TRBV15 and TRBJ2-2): DAMVIQNPRYQVTQFGKPVTLSCSQTLNHNVMYWYQQKSSQAPKLLFHYYDKDFNNEADTPDNFQSRRPNTSFCFLDIRSPGLGDTAMYLCATSRERDRDTGELFFGEGSRLTVL.

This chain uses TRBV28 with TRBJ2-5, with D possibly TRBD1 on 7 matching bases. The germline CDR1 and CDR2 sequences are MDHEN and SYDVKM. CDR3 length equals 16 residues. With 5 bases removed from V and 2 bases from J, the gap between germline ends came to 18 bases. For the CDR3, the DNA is TGTGCCAGCAGTAGGGGCAGGGGGGCGAGGCAAGAGACCCAGTACTTC. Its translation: CASSRGRGARQETQYF.

In DNA form, the CDR3 reads TGTGCCAGCTCTTCCACAGGGCTAGGGGTGAACACTGAAGCTTTCTTT. This encodes CASSSTGLGVNTEAFF. The gene calls are TRBV18 and TRBJ1-1, with D possibly being TRBD1 (6 bases). The germline gives CDR1 KGHSH, CDR2 LQKENI. The CDR3 runs 16 residues. Trimming took off 6 bases at V and 0 bases at J, with 17 bases between the two ends. Full variable domain (missing parts from reference TRBV18 and TRBJ1-1): NAGVMQNPRHLVRRRGQEARLRCSPMKGHSHVYWYRQLPEEGLKFMVYLQKENIIDESGMPKERFSAEFPKEGPSILRIQQVVRGDSAAYFCASSSTGLGVNTEAFFGQGTRLTVV.

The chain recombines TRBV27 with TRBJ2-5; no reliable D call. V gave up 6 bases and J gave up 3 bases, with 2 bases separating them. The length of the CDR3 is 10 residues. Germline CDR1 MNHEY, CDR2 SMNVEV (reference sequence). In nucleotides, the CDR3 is TGTGCCAGCAGAAAAGAGACCCAGTACTTC. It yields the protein CASRKETQYF.

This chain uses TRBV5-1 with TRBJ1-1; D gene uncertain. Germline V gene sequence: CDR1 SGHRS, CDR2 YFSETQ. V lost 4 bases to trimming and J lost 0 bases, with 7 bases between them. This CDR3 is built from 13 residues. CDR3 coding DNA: TGCGCCAGCAGCGTGACGGTGAACACTGAAGCTTTCTTT. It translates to CASSVTVNTEAFF.

CDR3 protein: CASSHQGTPGANVLTF. CDR3 in DNA: TGCGCCAGCAGCCACCAGGGTACTCCTGGGGCCAACGTCCTGACTTTC. The chain is built from TRBV5-1 and TRBJ2-6; a possible D gene is TRBD1 (5 bases). The CDR3 is made up of 16 amino acids. Trimming shortened V by 4 bases and J by 2 bases, and 13 bases separated the two germline ends. The germline V gene has CDR1 SGHRS and CDR2 YFSETQ.

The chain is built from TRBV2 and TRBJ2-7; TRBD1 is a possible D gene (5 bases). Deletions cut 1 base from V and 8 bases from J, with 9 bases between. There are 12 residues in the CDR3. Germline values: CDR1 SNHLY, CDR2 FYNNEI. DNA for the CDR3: TGTGCCAGCAGTGAAGTAACAGGCAAGCAGTACTTC. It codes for CASSEVTGKQYF.

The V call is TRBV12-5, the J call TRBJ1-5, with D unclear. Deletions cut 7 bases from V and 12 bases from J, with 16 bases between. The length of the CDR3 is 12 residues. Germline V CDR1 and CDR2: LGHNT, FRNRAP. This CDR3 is CASAGLGRSQHF. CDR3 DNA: TGTGCTAGTGCGGGATTGGGGAGGAGCCAGCATTTT.

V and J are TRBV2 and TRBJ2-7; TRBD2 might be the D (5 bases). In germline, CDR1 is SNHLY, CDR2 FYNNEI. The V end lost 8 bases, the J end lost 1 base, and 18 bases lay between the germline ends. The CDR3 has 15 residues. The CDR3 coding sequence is TGTGCCAGCGCTGGTAGGAGCGGCCCTTCCTACGAGCAGTACTTC. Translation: CASAGRSGPSYEQYF.

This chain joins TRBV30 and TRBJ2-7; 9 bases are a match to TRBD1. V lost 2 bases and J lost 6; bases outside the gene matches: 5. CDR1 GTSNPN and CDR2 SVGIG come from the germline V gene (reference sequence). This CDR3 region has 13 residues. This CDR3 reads CAWSYRGQGEQYF. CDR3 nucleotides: TGTGCCTGGAGTTACAGGGGGCAGGGCGAGCAGTACTTC.

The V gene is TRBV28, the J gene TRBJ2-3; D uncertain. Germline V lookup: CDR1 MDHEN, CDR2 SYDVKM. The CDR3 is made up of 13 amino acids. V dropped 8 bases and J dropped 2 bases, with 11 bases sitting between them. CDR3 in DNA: TGTGCCAGCGTCCGTTCCCTCACAGATACGCAGTATTTT. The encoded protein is CASVRSLTDTQYF.

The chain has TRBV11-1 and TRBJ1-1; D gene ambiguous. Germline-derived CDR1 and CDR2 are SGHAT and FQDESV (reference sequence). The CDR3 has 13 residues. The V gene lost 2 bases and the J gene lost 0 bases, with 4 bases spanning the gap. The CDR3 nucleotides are TGTGCCAGCAGCTTACTCGTGAACACTGAAGCTTTCTTT. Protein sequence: CASSLLVNTEAFF.

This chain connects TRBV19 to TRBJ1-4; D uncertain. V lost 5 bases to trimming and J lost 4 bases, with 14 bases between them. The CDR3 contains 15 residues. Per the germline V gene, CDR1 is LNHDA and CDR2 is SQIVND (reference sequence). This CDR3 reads CASSVNQDLNEKLFF. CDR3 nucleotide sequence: TGTGCCAGTAGTGTCAACCAGGACCTTAATGAAAAACTGTTTTTT. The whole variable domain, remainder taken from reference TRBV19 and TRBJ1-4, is DGGITQSPKYLFRKEGQNVTLSCEQNLNHDAMYWYRQDPGQGLRLIYYSQIVNDFQKGDIAEGYSVSREKKESFPLTVTSAQKNPTAFYLCASSVNQDLNEKLFFGSGTQLSVL.